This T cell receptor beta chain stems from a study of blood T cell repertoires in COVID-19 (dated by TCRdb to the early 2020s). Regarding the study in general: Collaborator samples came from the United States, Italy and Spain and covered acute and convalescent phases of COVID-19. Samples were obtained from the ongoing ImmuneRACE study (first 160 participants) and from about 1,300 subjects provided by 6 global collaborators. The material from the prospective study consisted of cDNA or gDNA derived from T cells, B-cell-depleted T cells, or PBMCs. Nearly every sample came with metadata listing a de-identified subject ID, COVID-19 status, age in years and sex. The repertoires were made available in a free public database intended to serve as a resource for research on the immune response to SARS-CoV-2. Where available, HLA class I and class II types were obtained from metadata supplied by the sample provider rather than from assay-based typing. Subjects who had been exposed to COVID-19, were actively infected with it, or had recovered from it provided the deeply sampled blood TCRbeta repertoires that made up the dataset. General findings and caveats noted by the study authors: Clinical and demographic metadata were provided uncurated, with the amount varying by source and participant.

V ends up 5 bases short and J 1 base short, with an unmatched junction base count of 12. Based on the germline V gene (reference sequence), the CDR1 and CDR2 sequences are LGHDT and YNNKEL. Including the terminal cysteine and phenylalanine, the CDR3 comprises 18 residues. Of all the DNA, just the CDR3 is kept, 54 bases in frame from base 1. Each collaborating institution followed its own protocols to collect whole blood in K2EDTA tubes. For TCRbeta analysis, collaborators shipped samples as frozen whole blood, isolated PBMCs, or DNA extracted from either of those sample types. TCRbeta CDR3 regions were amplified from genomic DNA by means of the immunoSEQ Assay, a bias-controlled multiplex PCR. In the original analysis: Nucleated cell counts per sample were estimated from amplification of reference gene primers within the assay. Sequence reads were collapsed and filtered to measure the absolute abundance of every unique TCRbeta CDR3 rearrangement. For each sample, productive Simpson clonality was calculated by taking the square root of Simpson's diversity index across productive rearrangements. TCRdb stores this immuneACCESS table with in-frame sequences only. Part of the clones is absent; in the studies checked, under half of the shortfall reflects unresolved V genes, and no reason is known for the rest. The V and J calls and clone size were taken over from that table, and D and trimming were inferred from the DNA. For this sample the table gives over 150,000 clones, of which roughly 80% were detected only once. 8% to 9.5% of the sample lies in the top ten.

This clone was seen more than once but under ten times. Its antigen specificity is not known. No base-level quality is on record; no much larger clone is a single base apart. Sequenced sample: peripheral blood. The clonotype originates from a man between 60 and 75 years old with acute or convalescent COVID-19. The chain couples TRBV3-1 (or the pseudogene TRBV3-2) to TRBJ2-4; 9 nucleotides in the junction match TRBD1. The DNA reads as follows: TGTGCCAGCAGCTCCTCAACAGGGGGCAGATGGGCCAAAAACATTCAGTACTTC. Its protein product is CASSSSTGGRWAKNIQYF.